This is a list of T cell receptor beta chains from one sample in a study of cytomegalovirus exposure and HLA in healthy donors. This table comes from immunoSEQ multiplex PCR, and its TCRdb copy is limited to in-frame clones, with some not included. This table has 150,000 to 200,000 clones, more than 85% appearing once. Sequenced input: PBMCs. Receptor source: a woman younger than 35 in good health and CMV-seronegative. Both conserved end residues are part of each CDR3. The order of the fields is clone size, V gene, J gene, D gene, CDR3 protein, CDR3 DNA. The D gene is left open where the match is weak. Part of the rows lack a size; the others show once, few, many or a class for expanded clones.

>once|TRBV30|TRBJ1-2|TRBD1
CAWSRTGAWGYTF
TGTGCCTGGAGCCGGACAGGAGCTTGGGGCTACACCTTC
>-|TRBV18|TRBJ2-5|-
CASSLNEQGPQETQYF
TGTGCCAGCTCACTTAACGAACAGGGCCCCCAAGAGACCCAGTACTTC
>-|TRBV7-9|TRBJ1-1|-
CASSLVEKGNPEAFF
TGTGCCAGCAGCTTAGTAGAGAAGGGGAACCCTGAAGCTTTCTTT
>-|TRBV11-2|TRBJ2-7|TRBD1
CASSLDLGQGASYEQYF
TGTGCCAGCAGCTTAGATCTGGGCCAGGGGGCTTCCTACGAGCAGTACTTC
>-|TRBV5-1|TRBJ2-7|TRBD2
CASSAGLAGVNPPYEQYF
TGCGCCAGCAGCGCGGGACTAGCGGGAGTCAACCCACCCTACGAGCAGTACTTC
>-|TRBV9|TRBJ2-1|-
CASSVERPSSYNEQFF
TGTGCCAGCAGCGTAGAACGCCCGAGCTCCTACAATGAGCAGTTCTTC
>once|TRBV4-2|TRBJ2-5|-
CASSQVRGNQETQYF
TGTGCCAGCAGCCAAGTGCGGGGAAACCAAGAGACCCAGTACTTC
>few|TRBV2|TRBJ1-5|-
CASSEANQPQHF
TGTGCCAGCAGTGAGGCCAATCAGCCCCAGCATTTT
>-|TRBV2|TRBJ2-7|TRBD2
CASSGGLAGYEQYF
TGTGCCAGCAGTGGGGGACTAGCGGGATACGAGCAGTACTTC
>-|TRBV10-3|TRBJ1-2|-
CATRGGQTTNYGYTF
TGTGCCACCCGGGGTGGACAGACAACTAACTATGGCTACACCTTC
>-|TRBV5-1|TRBJ2-1|TRBD1
CASSLGTGLDYNEQFF
TGCGCCAGCAGCTTGGGGACAGGCCTAGACTACAATGAGCAGTTCTTC
>-|TRBV29-1|TRBJ2-7|TRBD1
CSVGGQRYEQYF
TGCAGCGTTGGGGGACAGCGCTACGAGCAGTACTTC
>-|TRBV9|TRBJ2-7|TRBD2
CASSVGLAGVYEQYF
TGTGCCAGCAGCGTAGGGCTAGCGGGAGTCTACGAGCAGTACTTC
>once|TRBV5-5|TRBJ1-2|-
CASRPGGPEGYTF
TGTGCCAGCAGGCCCGGCGGGCCCGAGGGCTACACCTTC
>-|TRBV5-6|TRBJ2-7|TRBD1
CASSIILGQGGPYEQYF
TGTGCCAGCAGCATCATTCTCGGACAGGGGGGCCCCTACGAGCAGTACTTC
>-|TRBV30|TRBJ1-2|-
CARGEGSYGYTF
TGTGCCCGGGGGGAGGGATCCTATGGCTACACCTTC
>-|TRBV4-2|TRBJ1-1|TRBD1
CASSNPTGTDLNTEAFF
TGTGCCAGCAGCAATCCGACAGGGACAGACTTGAACACTGAAGCTTTCTTT
>-|TRBV5-6|TRBJ2-1|TRBD1
CASSSLGTGGAEVNEQFF
TGTGCCAGCAGCTCCCTCGGGACAGGGGGCGCCGAGGTCAATGAGCAGTTCTTC
>-|TRBV4-1|TRBJ2-5|TRBD1
CASSQGDGTGGRTQYF
TGCGCCAGCAGCCAAGGGGACGGGACAGGGGGGCGGACCCAGTACTTC
>once|TRBV11-3|TRBJ2-7|-
CASSTDTSISYEQYF
TGTGCCAGCAGCACCGACACCTCCATCTCCTACGAGCAGTACTTC
>-|TRBV18|TRBJ2-5|-
CASSPPRSTDKETQYF
TGTGCCAGCTCACCACCGAGGTCGACGGATAAAGAGACCCAGTACTTC
>-|TRBV30|TRBJ1-5|-
CAWSPPGHSNQPQHF
TGTGCCTGGAGCCCTCCGGGACATAGCAATCAGCCCCAGCATTTT
>-|TRBV7-2|TRBJ2-2|TRBD2
CASRRGSGLSTGELFF
TGTGCCAGCAGGCGGGGGTCGGGGCTCAGCACCGGGGAGCTGTTTTTT
>-|TRBV7-2|TRBJ1-2|TRBD1
CASSVSGTAAGYTF
TGTGCCAGCAGCGTGTCCGGGACAGCGGCAGGCTACACCTTC
>-|TRBV18|TRBJ2-7|-
CASSPPTGHPTQYF
TGTGCCAGCTCACCCCCTACGGGACACCCGACGCAGTACTTC
>-|TRBV7-8|TRBJ2-7|-
CASIDTLKSYEQYF
TGTGCCAGCATCGACACGTTAAAATCCTACGAGCAGTACTTC
>-|TRBV6-6|TRBJ1-2|TRBD1
CAASPPGQGAFGYTF
TGTGCCGCCAGCCCACCGGGACAGGGGGCATTTGGCTACACCTTC
>-|TRBV6-5|TRBJ2-1|-
CASRTPGFSYNEQFF
TGTGCCAGCAGAACACCGGGATTCTCCTACAATGAGCAGTTCTTC
>-|TRBV5-1|TRBJ2-3|TRBD2
CASSSERGSTDTQYF
TGCGCCAGCAGCTCCGAGCGGGGAAGCACAGATACGCAGTATTTT
>-|TRBV4-2|TRBJ1-2|-
CASSQEYGRASGYTF
TGTGCCAGCAGCCAAGAATACGGTAGGGCTAGCGGCTACACCTTC
>-|TRBV14|TRBJ1-2|-
CASSQDRIGGTNYGYTF
TGTGCCAGCAGCCAAGATCGGATCGGAGGGACGAACTATGGCTACACCTTC
>-|TRBV18|TRBJ1-1|-
CASSPGGNRNTEAFF
TGTGCCAGCTCTCCTGGGGGGAACAGGAACACTGAAGCTTTCTTT
>-|TRBV4-1|TRBJ2-1|TRBD1
CASSQDRGRGQLNEQFF
TGCGCCAGCAGCCAAGATCGAGGCAGGGGGCAACTCAATGAGCAGTTCTTC
>once|TRBV4-1|TRBJ1-5|-
CASSQRRGQPQHF
TGCGCCAGCAGCCAACGCAGGGGTCAGCCCCAGCATTTT
>-|TRBV27|TRBJ2-3|TRBD2
CASRGSGGPTDTQYF
TGTGCCAGCAGAGGTAGCGGGGGGCCCACAGATACGCAGTATTTT
>-|TRBV11-2|TRBJ1-1|-
CASSFLYTEAFF
TGTGCCAGCAGCTTTTTATACACTGAAGCTTTCTTT
>-|TRBV28|TRBJ2-7|TRBD1
CASSSGTGRSEQYF
TGTGCCAGCAGCTCCGGGACAGGGCGGTCCGAGCAGTACTTC
>-|TRBV5-1|TRBJ2-2|TRBD2
CASSSPGTSVGELFF
TGCGCCAGCAGCAGTCCCGGGACTAGTGTCGGGGAGCTGTTTTTT
>-|TRBV2|TRBJ1-5|-
CASRMGSYSNQPQHF
TGTGCCAGCAGGATGGGGAGTTATAGCAATCAGCCCCAGCATTTT
>-|TRBV27|TRBJ1-2|TRBD1
CASSLGTAQSYGYTF
TGTGCCAGCAGTTTAGGGACAGCCCAAAGCTATGGCTACACCTTC
>once|TRBV7-9|TRBJ1-2|-
CSSSSDSYGYTF
TGTTCCAGCAGCTCCGACAGCTATGGCTACACCTTC
>-|TRBV28|TRBJ2-7|TRBD2
CASSFGGARSYEQYF
TGTGCCAGCAGTTTCGGGGGGGCCCGCTCCTACGAGCAGTACTTC
>-|TRBV5-1|TRBJ2-7|TRBD2
CASSSGTSGVYEQYF
TGCGCCAGCAGCTCCGGGACTAGCGGGGTCTACGAGCAGTACTTC
>-|TRBV19|TRBJ1-1|-
CASLPGRSTEAFF
TGTGCCAGTCTGCCGGGGAGGAGCACTGAAGCTTTCTTT
>-|TRBV11-2|TRBJ2-2|-
CASSGRSAAGTGELFF
TGTGCCAGCAGCGGGAGGTCGGCGGCGGGCACCGGGGAGCTGTTTTTT
>once|TRBV4-3|TRBJ2-1|-
CASSQDPDEQFF
TGCGCCAGCAGCCAAGATCCCGATGAGCAGTTCTTC
>-|TRBV10-1|TRBJ2-1|TRBD2
CASSERRGSYNEQFF
TGCGCCAGCAGTGAAAGGCGGGGGTCCTACAATGAGCAGTTCTTC
>-|TRBV27|TRBJ2-1|-
CASSLSGEEFF
TGTGCCAGCAGTTTATCGGGGGAGGAGTTCTTC
>-|TRBV28|TRBJ2-1|-
CASSLGGQGSVDEQFF
TGTGCCAGCAGTTTAGGGGGCCAAGGGTCGGTCGATGAGCAGTTCTTC
>-|TRBV6-1|TRBJ1-5|-
CASSEAPGYSNQPQHF
TGTGCCAGCAGTGAAGCGCCCGGTTATAGCAATCAGCCCCAGCATTTT
>-|TRBV10-3|TRBJ2-1|-
CAITRELVGSPNEQFF
TGTGCCATCACCCGAGAACTAGTGGGGAGCCCCAATGAGCAGTTCTTC
>-|TRBV11-2|TRBJ2-7|TRBD1
CASSSTTGGSYEQYF
TGTGCCAGCAGCTCAACGACAGGGGGCAGCTACGAGCAGTACTTC
>-|TRBV7-2|TRBJ1-3|-
CASSPAGGLRNTIYF
TGTGCCAGCAGCCCCGCAGGTGGTTTAAGAAACACCATATATTTT
>-|TRBV6-6|TRBJ2-7|TRBD2
CASSRSIAGLHEQYF
TGTGCCAGCAGTCGGTCTATAGCGGGATTGCACGAGCAGTACTTC
>-|TRBV2|TRBJ2-1|TRBD2
CASSWSSGRGQFF
TGTGCCAGCAGTTGGTCTAGCGGGAGGGGGCAGTTCTTC
>-|TRBV28|TRBJ2-3|-
CASTMALPRTDTQYF
TGTGCCAGCACCATGGCCCTCCCGCGCACAGATACGCAGTATTTT
>once|TRBV10-1|TRBJ1-4|-
CASSLPPGQGEKLFF
TGCGCCAGCAGTTTACCCCCGGGTCAGGGAGAAAAACTGTTTTTT
>-|TRBV29-1|TRBJ2-7|-
CSVEGGSGEQYF
TGCAGCGTTGAGGGGGGATCAGGAGAGCAGTACTTC
>-|TRBV30|TRBJ1-4|TRBD1
CAWTSGGSNEKLFF
TGTGCCTGGACGTCAGGGGGCAGTAATGAAAAACTGTTTTTT